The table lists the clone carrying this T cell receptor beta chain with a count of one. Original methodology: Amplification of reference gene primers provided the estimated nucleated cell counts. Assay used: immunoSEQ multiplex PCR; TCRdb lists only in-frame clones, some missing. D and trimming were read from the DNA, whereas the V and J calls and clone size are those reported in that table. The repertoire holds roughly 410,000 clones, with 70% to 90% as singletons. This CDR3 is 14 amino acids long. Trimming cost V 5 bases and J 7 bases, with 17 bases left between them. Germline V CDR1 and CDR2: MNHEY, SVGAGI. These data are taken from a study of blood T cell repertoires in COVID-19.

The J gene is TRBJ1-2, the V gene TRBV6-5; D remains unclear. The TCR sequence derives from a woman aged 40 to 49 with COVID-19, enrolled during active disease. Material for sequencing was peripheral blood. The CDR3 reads CASSRTQHGSGYTF. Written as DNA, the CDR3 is TGTGCCAGCAGTCGAACCCAACACGGGAGTGGCTACACCTTC.